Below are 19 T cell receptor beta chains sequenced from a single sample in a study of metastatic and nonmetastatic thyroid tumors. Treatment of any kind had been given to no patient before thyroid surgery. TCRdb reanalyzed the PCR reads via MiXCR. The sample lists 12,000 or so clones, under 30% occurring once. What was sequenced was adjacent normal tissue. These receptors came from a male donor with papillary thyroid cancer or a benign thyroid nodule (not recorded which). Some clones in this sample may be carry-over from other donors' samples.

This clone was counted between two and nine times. CDR3 sequence: CASRIFDEQYF. The CDR3 DNA reads as TGTGCCAGCAGGATTTTCGACGAGCAGTACTTC. The chain uses TRBV11-3 and TRBJ2-7, with D uncertain. Trimming removed 6 bases from V and 5 bases from J, with 8 bases in between. Per germline, CDR1 SGHNT and CDR2 YENEEA. The CDR3 runs 11 residues.

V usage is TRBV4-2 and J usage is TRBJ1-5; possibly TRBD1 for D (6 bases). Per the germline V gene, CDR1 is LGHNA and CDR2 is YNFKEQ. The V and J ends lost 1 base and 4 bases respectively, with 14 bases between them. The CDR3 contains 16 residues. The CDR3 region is CASSQGRGLGNQPQHF. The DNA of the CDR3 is TGTGCCAGCAGCCAAGGCCGGGGGCTTGGAAATCAGCCCCAGCATTTT.

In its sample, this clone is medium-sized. CDR3 in amino acids: CASSPLTGLDNGYTF. The CDR3 coding sequence is TGTGCCAGCAGTCCTCTCACAGGGTTGGATAATGGCTACACCTTC. The rearrangement joins TRBV12-3 or TRBV12-4 to TRBJ1-2, with D possibly TRBD1 on 6 matching bases. The CDR3 runs to 15 residues. Trimming cost V 5 bases and J 6 bases, with 19 bases left between them.

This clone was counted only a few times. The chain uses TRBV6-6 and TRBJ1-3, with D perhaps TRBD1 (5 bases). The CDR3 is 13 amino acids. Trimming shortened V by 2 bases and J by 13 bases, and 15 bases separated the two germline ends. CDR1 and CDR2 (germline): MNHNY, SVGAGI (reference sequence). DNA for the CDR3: TGTGCCAGCAGTTACAGTCCGGGACCTATGATATATTTT. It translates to CASSYSPGPMIYF.

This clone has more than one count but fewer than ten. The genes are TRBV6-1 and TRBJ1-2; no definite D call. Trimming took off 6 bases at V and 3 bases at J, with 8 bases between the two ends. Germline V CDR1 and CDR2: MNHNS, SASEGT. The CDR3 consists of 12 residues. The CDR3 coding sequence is TGTGCCAGCAGCATTTCGGACTATGGCTACACCTTC. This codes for CASSISDYGYTF.

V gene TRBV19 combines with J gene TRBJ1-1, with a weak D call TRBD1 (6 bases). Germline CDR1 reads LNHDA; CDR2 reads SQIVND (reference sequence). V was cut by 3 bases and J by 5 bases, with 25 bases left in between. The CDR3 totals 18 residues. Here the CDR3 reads CASSIVLGRGQLCTEAFF. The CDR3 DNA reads TGTGCCAGTAGTATTGTTCTTGGCAGGGGACAACTCTGTACTGAAGCTTTCTTT.

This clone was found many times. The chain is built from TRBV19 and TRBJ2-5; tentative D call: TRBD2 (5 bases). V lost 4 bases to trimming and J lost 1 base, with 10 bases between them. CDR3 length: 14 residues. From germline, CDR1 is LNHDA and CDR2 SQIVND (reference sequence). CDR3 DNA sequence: TGTGCCAGTAGTAATGGGAGTCGCCAAGAGACCCAGTACTTC. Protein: CASSNGSRQETQYF.

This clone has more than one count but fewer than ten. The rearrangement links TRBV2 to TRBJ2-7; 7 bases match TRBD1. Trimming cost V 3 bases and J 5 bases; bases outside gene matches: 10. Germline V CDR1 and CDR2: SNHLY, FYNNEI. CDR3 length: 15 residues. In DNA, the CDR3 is TGTGCCAGCAGTGAGCGTAGGGGGCAGGGGGACGAGCAGTACTTC. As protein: CASSERRGQGDEQYF.

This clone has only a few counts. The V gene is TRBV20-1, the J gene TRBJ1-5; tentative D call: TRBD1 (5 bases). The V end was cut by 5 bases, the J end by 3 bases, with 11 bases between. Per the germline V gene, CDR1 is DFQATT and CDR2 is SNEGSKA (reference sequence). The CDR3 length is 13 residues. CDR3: CSAGTNANQPQHF. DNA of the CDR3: TGCAGTGCTGGGACCAACGCCAATCAGCCCCAGCATTTT.

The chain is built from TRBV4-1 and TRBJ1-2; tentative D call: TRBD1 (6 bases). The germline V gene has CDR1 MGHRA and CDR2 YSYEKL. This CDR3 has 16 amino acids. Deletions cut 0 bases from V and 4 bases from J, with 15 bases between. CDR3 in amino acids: CASSQDSGAQSYGYTF. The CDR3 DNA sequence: TGCGCCAGCAGCCAAGATTCGGGGGCGCAGTCCTATGGCTACACCTTC.

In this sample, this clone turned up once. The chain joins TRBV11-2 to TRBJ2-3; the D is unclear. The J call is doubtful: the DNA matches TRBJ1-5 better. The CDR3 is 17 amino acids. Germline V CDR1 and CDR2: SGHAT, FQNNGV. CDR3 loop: CASSLGELLTSTDTQHF. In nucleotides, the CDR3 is TGTGCCAGCAGCTTAGGGGAACTCCTTACTAGCACAGATACGCAGCATTTT.

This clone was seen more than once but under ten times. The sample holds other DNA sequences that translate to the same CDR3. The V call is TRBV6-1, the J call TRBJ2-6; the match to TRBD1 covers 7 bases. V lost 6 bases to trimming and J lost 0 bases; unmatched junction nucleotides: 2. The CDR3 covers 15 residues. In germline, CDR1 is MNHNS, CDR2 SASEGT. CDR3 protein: CASRAGGSGANVLTF. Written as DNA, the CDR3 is TGTGCCAGCAGGGCAGGGGGCTCTGGGGCCAACGTCCTGACTTTC.

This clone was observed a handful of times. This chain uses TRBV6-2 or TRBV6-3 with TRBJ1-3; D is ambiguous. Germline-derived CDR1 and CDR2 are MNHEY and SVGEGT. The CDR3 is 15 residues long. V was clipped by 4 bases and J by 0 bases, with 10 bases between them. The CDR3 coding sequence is TGTGCCAGCAGTTTTACAGCATTCTCTGGAAACACCATATATTTT. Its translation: CASSFTAFSGNTIYF.

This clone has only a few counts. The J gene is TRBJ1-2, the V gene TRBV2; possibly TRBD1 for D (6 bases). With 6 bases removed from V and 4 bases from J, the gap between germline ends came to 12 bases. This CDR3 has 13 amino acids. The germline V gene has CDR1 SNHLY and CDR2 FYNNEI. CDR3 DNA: TGTGCCAGCAGCTCAGGGGCGGCCTATGGCTACACCTTC. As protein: CASSSGAAYGYTF.

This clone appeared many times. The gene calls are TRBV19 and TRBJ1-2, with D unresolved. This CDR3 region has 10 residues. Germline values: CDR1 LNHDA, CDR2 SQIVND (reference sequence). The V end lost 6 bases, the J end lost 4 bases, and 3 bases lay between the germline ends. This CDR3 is CASSAYGYTF. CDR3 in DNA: TGTGCCAGTAGCGCCTATGGCTACACCTTC.

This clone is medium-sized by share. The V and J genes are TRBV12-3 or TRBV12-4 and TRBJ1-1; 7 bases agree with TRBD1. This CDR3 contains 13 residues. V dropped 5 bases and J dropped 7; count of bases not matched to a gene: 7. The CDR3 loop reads CASSRDRADEAFF. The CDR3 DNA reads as TGTGCCAGCAGTCGCGACAGGGCGGATGAAGCTTTCTTT.

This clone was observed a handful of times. CDR3 sequence: CASSATGREQYF. The CDR3 coding sequence is TGTGCCAGTAGTGCGACAGGGAGGGAGCAGTACTTC. This chain uses TRBV19 with TRBJ2-7, with D possibly TRBD1 on 7 matching bases. V lost 5 bases, J lost 7 bases, and 12 bases lay in between. The CDR3 is made up of 12 amino acids. CDR1 and CDR2 from the germline V gene are LNHDA and SQIVND (reference sequence).

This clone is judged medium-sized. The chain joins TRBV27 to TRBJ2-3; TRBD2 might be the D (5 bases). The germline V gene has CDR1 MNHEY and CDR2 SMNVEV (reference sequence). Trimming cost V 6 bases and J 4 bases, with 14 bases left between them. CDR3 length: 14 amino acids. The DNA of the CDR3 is TGTGCCAGCAGCCCATTGGGGAGCGCAGATACGCAGTATTTT. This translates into CASSPLGSADTQYF.

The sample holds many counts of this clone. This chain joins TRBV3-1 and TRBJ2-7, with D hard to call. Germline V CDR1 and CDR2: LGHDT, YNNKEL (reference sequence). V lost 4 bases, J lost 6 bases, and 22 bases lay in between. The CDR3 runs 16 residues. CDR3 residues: CASSRVLGPTSAEQYF. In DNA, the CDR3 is TGTGCCAGCAGCCGAGTCCTGGGCCCGACCTCTGCCGAGCAGTACTTC.